The 7 T cell receptor beta chains reported below all come from one sample, sequenced in a study of blood T cell repertoires in COVID-19. Using immunoSEQ multiplex PCR, the repertoire was profiled, and TCRdb retains in-frame clones only, with some absent. The sample yields approximately 250,000 clones, approximately 90% seen once. The specimen was peripheral blood. The receptors come from a man in his late teens or twenties with active or convalescent COVID-19.

The CDR3 DNA follows: TGTGCCAGCAGCTTAATGGGTAGCGGGGCCGGGGATGAGCAGTTCTTC. This gives the protein CASSLMGSGAGDEQFF. The V call is TRBV7-3, the J call TRBJ2-1; the match to TRBD2 covers 8 bases. Germline loops: CDR1 SGHTA, CDR2 FQGTGA. The CDR3 runs 16 residues. V shed 1 base and J 8 bases; nucleotides not matched to a gene: 10.

This clone was detected once. The gene calls are TRBV7-2 and TRBJ2-2; D is possibly TRBD1 (6 bases). Per the germline V gene, CDR1 is SGHTA and CDR2 is FQGNSA. V shed 5 bases and J shed 0 bases, with 13 bases lying between them. The CDR3 runs 16 residues. The CDR3 DNA is TGTGCCAGCAGCCAGGGGTCAGCACCGAACACCGGGGAGCTGTTTTTT. This translates into CASSQGSAPNTGELFF.

This chain links TRBV6-2 or TRBV6-3 with TRBJ2-5, with 8 bases matching TRBD1. The CDR3 has 14 residues. The germline gives CDR1 MNHEY, CDR2 SVGEGT. With 6 bases clipped from V and 3 bases from J, the junction kept 6 bases outside the gene matches. The CDR3 nucleotides are TGTGCCAGCAGCGCCACAGGGGGTGAAGAGACCCAGTACTTC. Translation: CASSATGGEETQYF.

This sequence joins TRBV5-5 and TRBJ1-2; 9 bases are shared with TRBD1. The CDR3 length is 13 residues. Germline CDR1 and CDR2: SGHKS and YYEKEE (reference sequence). V lost 2 bases and J lost 8; bases outside the gene matches: 4. The CDR3 sequence: CASSLQGAGGYTF. In DNA, the CDR3 is TGTGCCAGCAGCTTACAGGGGGCAGGAGGCTACACCTTC.

The V call is TRBV6-5, the J call TRBJ2-4; the D gene is possibly TRBD2 (6 bases). The CDR3 extends over 13 amino acids. Germline loops: CDR1 MNHEY, CDR2 SVGAGI. V was trimmed by 0 bases and J by 9 bases, leaving 9 bases between them. The CDR3 sequence: CASSYSKGGIQYF. The CDR3 DNA is TGTGCCAGCAGTTACTCGAAGGGAGGCATTCAGTACTTC.

This clone has just one count. Here the CDR3 reads CASRTDLGPQHF. DNA for the CDR3: TGTGCCAGCAGGACAGACCTGGGGCCCCAGCATTTT. The rearrangement links TRBV19 to TRBJ1-5, with D tentatively TRBD1 (6 bases). Trimming took 9 bases from V and 9 from J, leaving 15 bases between them. Germline CDR1 is LNHDA and CDR2 is SQIVND (reference sequence). This CDR3 has 12 amino acids.

The gene calls are TRBV5-4 and TRBJ2-2; 7 bases align to TRBD2. The CDR3 is made up of 14 amino acids. Unmatched junction bases numbered 3, after V lost 0 bases and J lost 7 bases. CDR1 and CDR2 from the germline V gene are SGHNT and YYREEE (reference sequence). CDR3 sequence (DNA): TGTGCCAGCAGCTTGGGTCTAGCGGACGGGGAGCTGTTTTTT. Encoded protein: CASSLGLADGELFF.